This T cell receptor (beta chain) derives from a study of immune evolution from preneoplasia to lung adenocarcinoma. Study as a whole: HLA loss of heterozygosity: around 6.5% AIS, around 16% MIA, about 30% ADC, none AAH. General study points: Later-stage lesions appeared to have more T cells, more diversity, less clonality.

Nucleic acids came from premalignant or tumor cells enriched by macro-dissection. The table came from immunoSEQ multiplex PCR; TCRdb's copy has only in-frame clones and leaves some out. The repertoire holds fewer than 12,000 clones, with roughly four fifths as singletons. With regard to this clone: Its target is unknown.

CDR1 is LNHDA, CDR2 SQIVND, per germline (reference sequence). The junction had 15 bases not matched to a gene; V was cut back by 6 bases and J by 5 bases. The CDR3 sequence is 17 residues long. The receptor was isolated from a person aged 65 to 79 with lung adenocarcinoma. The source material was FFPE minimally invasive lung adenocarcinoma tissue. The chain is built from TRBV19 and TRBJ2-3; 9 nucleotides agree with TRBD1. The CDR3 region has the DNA TGTGCCAGTAGCCCCACCGGGACAGGGATCCTCCTAGATACGCAGTATTTT. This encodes CASSPTGTGILLDTQYF.